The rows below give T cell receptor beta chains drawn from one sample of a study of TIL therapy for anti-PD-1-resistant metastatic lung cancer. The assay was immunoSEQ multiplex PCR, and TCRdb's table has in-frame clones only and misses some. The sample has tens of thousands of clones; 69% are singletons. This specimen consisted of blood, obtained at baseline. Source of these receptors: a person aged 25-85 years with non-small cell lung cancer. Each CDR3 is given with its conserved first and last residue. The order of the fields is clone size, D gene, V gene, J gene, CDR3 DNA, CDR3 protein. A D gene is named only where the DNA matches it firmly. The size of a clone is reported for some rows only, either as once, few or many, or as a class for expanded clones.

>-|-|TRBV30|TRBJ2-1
TGTGCCTGGAGTGGGAGAGTCTACAATGAGCAGTTCTTC
CAWSGRVYNEQFF
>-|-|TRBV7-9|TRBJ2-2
TGTGCCAGCAGTCCACCCGGGCTCCGAGACACCGGGGAGCTGTTTTTT
CASSPPGLRDTGELFF
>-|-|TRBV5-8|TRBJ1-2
TGTGCCAGCACCAGGACGAACTATGGCTACACCTTC
CASTRTNYGYTF
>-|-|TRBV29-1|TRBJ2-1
TGCAGCGTCGCAGGGGTGAGGGATGAGCAGTTCTTC
CSVAGVRDEQFF
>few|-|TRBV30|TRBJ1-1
TGTGCCTGGAGTGGGGGCTCCACTGAAGCTTTCTTT
CAWSGGSTEAFF
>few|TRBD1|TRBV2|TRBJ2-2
TGTGCCGGCAGGGGGCTGGTCGGGGAGCTGTTTTTT
CAGRGLVGELFF
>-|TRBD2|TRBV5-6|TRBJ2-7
TGTGCCAGCAGCTTGACGGCGGGAGGGATCTACGAGCAGTACTTC
CASSLTAGGIYEQYF
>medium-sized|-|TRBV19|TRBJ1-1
TGTGCCAGTACTATCATGGGGCGGGGCACTGAAGCTTTCTTT
CASTIMGRGTEAFF
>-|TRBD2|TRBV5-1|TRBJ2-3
TGCGCCAGCAGCCCCGGCCGGACTAGCGGGCAAAGCACAGATACGCAGTATTTT
CASSPGRTSGQSTDTQYF
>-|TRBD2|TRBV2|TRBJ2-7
TGTGCCAGCAGTGATGTTAGCGCTAGCGGGCTGGGCGAGCAGTACTTC
CASSDVSASGLGEQYF
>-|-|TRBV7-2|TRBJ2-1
TGTGCCAGCAGCCTACAGACAGGCTTCAATGAGCAGTTCTTC
CASSLQTGFNEQFF
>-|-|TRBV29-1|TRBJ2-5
TGCAGCGTTGAAGATCGGGACCGCCGTCGGGAGACCCAGTACTTC
CSVEDRDRRRETQYF
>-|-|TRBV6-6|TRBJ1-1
TGTGCCAGCAGTCATCGCCCGGGGGGCGGAATCACTGAAGCTTTCTTT
CASSHRPGGGITEAFF
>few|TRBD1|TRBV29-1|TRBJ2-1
TGCAGCGCTAGACAGGGCTACAATGAGCAGTTCTTC
CSARQGYNEQFF
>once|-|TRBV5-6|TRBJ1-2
TGTGCCAGCAGTCCCGGGGACTATGGCTACACCTTC
CASSPGDYGYTF
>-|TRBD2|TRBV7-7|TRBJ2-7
TGTGCTAGCAGCTTCGGGGGAGGACTAGCGGGGTTCTACGAGCAGTACTTC
CASSFGGGLAGFYEQYF
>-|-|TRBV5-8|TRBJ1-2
TGTGCCAGCAGCCGAGGTCCAGGGAACTATGGCTACACCTTC
CASSRGPGNYGYTF
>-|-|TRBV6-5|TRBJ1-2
TGTGCCAGCAGCTCAAGCGTAACTAACTATGGCTACACCTTC
CASSSSVTNYGYTF
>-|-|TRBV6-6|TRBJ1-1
TGTGCCAGCAGCCCCCGGGGGGCCCGGGGGTACACTGAAGCTTTCTTT
CASSPRGARGYTEAFF
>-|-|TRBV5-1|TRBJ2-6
TGCGCCAGCAGTCCTCTTCTCAGGGTCGGTGGGGCCAACGTCCTGACTTTC
CASSPLLRVGGANVLTF
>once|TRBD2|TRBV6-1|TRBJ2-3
TGTGCCAGCAGTGAAAGGCTAGCGGGAGTAGGGGCTAGCACAGATACGCAGTATTTT
CASSERLAGVGASTDTQYF
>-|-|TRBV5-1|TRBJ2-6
TGCGCCAGCAGCTTGGCTCGAGGGGACCCCTACTCTGGGGCCAACGTCCTGACTTTC
CASSLARGDPYSGANVLTF
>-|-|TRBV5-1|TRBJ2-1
TGCGCCAGCAGCCCTGGCCTATCCTACAATGAGCAGTTCTTC
CASSPGLSYNEQFF
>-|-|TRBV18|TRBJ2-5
TGTGCCAGCTCACTATTCACCGCTACCCAAGAGACCCAGTACTTC
CASSLFTATQETQYF
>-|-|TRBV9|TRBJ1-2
TGTGCCAGCACCCCCGACTCAGCGCATGGCTACACCTTC
CASTPDSAHGYTF
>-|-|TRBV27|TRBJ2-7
TGTGCCAGCAGTCCCTGGACGAAGGGTTTTGCCTACGAGCAGTACTTC
CASSPWTKGFAYEQYF
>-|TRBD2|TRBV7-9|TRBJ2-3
TGTGCCAGCAGCTTTGGACTAGAGACAGATACGCAGTATTTT
CASSFGLETDTQYF
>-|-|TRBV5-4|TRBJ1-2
TGTGCCAGCAGCTTGGAGTCCATCAGGTCCAACTATGGCTACACCTTC
CASSLESIRSNYGYTF
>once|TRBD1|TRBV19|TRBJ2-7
TGTGCCAGTAGTATGACAGGGCTTTCCTACGAGCAGTACTTC
CASSMTGLSYEQYF
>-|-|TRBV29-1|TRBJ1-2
TGCAGCGTTGAAGGCCTGGCGGGATCGTCTGGCTATGGCTACACCTTC
CSVEGLAGSSGYGYTF
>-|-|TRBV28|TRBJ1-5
TGTGCCAGCCGGGATCCCAATCAGCCCCAGCATTTT
CASRDPNQPQHF
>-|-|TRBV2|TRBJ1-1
TGTGCCAGCAGTGTGGAGTGGAACACTGAAGCTTTCTTT
CASSVEWNTEAFF
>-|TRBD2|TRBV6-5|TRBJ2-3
TGTGCCAGCAGTTCACCGACTAGCGGGAGCCCAGATACGCAGTATTTT
CASSSPTSGSPDTQYF
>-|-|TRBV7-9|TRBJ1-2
TGTGCCAGCAGGGGTGATGACTATGGCTACACCTTC
CASRGDDYGYTF
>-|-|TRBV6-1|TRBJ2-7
TGTGCCAGCAGTGAAGGGAGGGGCGCCTACGAGCAGTACTTC
CASSEGRGAYEQYF
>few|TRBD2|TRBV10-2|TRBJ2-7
TGCGCCAGCAGAGTCCCGCTAGCGGGGTCCTACGAGCAGTACTTC
CASRVPLAGSYEQYF
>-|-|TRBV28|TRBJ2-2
TGTGCCAGCGGTATGGACGGGAACACCGGGGAGCTGTTTTTT
CASGMDGNTGELFF